Listed below are T cell receptor beta chains from one sample, sequenced in a study of T cells in Graves' hyperthyroidism and ophthalmopathy. Using its own MiXCR run on the multiplex PCR reads, TCRdb lists one record per CDR3 protein. The sample holds hundreds of thousands of distinct CDR3 sequences; approximately 15% are singletons and the top ten take about 20%. The specimen was blood. The receptor set was obtained from a woman aged 18-35 years with Graves' hyperthyroidism. CDR3s include the opening cysteine and the closing phenylalanine or tryptophan. D genes are given only for firm matches. A clone size is listed for some rows: how often the clone was seen (once, few, many), or a class if it is expanded.

DNA: TGTGCCAGCATTAAGGACAGGAGCAATCAGCCCCAGCATTTT
CDR3: CASIKDRSNQPQHF
V: TRBV6-2/TRBV6-3
D: TRBD1
J: TRBJ1-5
size: NA

DNA: TGCGCCAGCCTAGCGGATTCTTCTCGCACAGATACGCAGTATTTT
CDR3: CASLADSSRTDTQYF
V: TRBV4-1
D: TRBD2
J: TRBJ2-3
size: few

DNA: TGTGCCAGCAGCCCGCCCCGGGACCACTATGGCTACACCTTC
CDR3: CASSPPRDHYGYTF
V: TRBV7-9
D: NA
J: TRBJ1-2
size: few

DNA: TGTGCCAGCAGCCAAGATCGGGGGCAGAGGGGGACCCAGTACTTC
CDR3: CASSQDRGQRGTQYF
V: TRBV4-2
D: NA
J: TRBJ2-5
size: few

DNA: TGTGCCAGCAGTCATCTTGGTACATACTATGGCTACACCTTC
CDR3: CASSHLGTYYGYTF
V: TRBV6-9
D: NA
J: TRBJ1-2
size: NA

DNA: TGTGCCAGCAGTGATCCGGACAGTTATGGCTACACCTTC
CDR3: CASSDPDSYGYTF
V: TRBV6-1
D: NA
J: TRBJ1-2
size: few

DNA: TGTGCCAGCAGTGAGGAGGGAAGCAATCAGCCCCAGCATTTT
CDR3: CASSEEGSNQPQHF
V: TRBV2
D: NA
J: TRBJ1-5
size: many

DNA: TGTGCCACAGAGCCGGGACGCAATCAGCCCCAGCATTTT
CDR3: CATEPGRNQPQHF
V: TRBV24-1
D: NA
J: TRBJ1-5
size: NA

DNA: TGTGCCAGCAGCCTACTAGTGGCTAGCGGGAGGGCCAATGAGCAGTTCTTC
CDR3: CASSLLVASGRANEQFF
V: TRBV7-8
D: TRBD2
J: TRBJ2-1
size: few

DNA: TGTGCCAGCAGCTTAGACGGCGGGAATGTCTACAATGAGCAGTTCTTC
CDR3: CASSLDGGNVYNEQFF
V: TRBV7-2
D: NA
J: TRBJ2-1
size: many

DNA: TGTGCCAGCTCACCTACAGGGGAAACTGAAGCTTTCTTT
CDR3: CASSPTGETEAFF
V: TRBV18
D: TRBD1
J: TRBJ1-1
size: many

DNA: TGTGCCAGCAGCTTCCTGACTAGCGGGTCTTCCTACGAGCAGTACTTC
CDR3: CASSFLTSGSSYEQYF
V: TRBV7-9
D: TRBD2
J: TRBJ2-7
size: few

DNA: TGTGCCAGCAGTGAAGTGGGGTTAAGCACAGATACGCAGTATTTT
CDR3: CASSEVGLSTDTQYF
V: TRBV2
D: NA
J: TRBJ2-3
size: many

DNA: TGTGCCAGCAGGATTAGCGGGACAGATACGCAGTATTTT
CDR3: CASRISGTDTQYF
V: TRBV6-1
D: TRBD2
J: TRBJ2-3
size: NA

DNA: TGTGCCAGCAGCCCTCCTGGACAGGGGGCTTGGAATTCACCCCTCCACTTT
CDR3: CASSPPGQGAWNSPLHF
V: TRBV14
D: TRBD1
J: TRBJ1-6
size: NA

DNA: TGTGCCAGCAGCCCCGAGCAGGGGGGGGCGGCTTTCTTT
CDR3: CASSPEQGGAAFF
V: TRBV7-6
D: TRBD1
J: TRBJ1-1
size: NA

DNA: TGTGCCAGCAGCCCGGACTTGGTCAATGAGCAGTTCTTC
CDR3: CASSPDLVNEQFF
V: TRBV14
D: NA
J: TRBJ2-1
size: NA

DNA: TGCGCCAGCAGCTTGGGTGCTGGCTGGTCCGGCGAGCAGTACTTC
CDR3: CASSLGAGWSGEQYF
V: TRBV5-1
D: NA
J: TRBJ2-7
size: NA

DNA: TGTGCCAGCAGCTTAAGCGGGACAGGGGTACGCAACGAAAAACTGTTTTTT
CDR3: CASSLSGTGVRNEKLFF
V: TRBV7-2
D: TRBD1
J: TRBJ1-4
size: NA

DNA: TGTGCCAGCAGCCAGGGGAGGGAGCTGTTTTTT
CDR3: CASSQGRELFF
V: TRBV3-1
D: NA
J: TRBJ2-2
size: NA

DNA: TGTGCCAGCAGTCCCATAGCGGGAGGGGGCACAGATACGCAGTATTTT
CDR3: CASSPIAGGGTDTQYF
V: TRBV6-1
D: TRBD2
J: TRBJ2-3
size: few

DNA: TGTGCCAGCAGCTTTAGCCTAGAAGAGGGCACAGATACGCAGTATTTT
CDR3: CASSFSLEEGTDTQYF
V: TRBV7-9
D: NA
J: TRBJ2-3
size: NA

DNA: TGTGCCAGCAGTTGGACTAGCGGGAAGAACAACGAGCAGTACTTC
CDR3: CASSWTSGKNNEQYF
V: TRBV28
D: TRBD2
J: TRBJ2-7
size: many

DNA: TGTGCCAGCAGCTCGGACGGTTACAACTACAATGAGCAGTTCTTC
CDR3: CASSSDGYNYNEQFF
V: TRBV5-5
D: NA
J: TRBJ2-1
size: many

DNA: TGTGCCAGCAGCTTTCTGGAAAAACTGTTTTTT
CDR3: CASSFLEKLFF
V: TRBV7-9
D: NA
J: TRBJ1-4
size: few

DNA: TGTGCCAGCAGATTACAGGGGGCGAAGGCTGAAGCTTTCTTT
CDR3: CASRLQGAKAEAFF
V: TRBV6-1
D: TRBD1
J: TRBJ1-1
size: many

DNA: TGTGCCATCAGTGGTGGGGAGCTTGAAGCTTTCTTT
CDR3: CAISGGELEAFF
V: TRBV10-3
D: NA
J: TRBJ1-1
size: few

DNA: TGTGCCACCAGTGATCCTCGGGAGCCCCATCAGCCCCAGCATTTT
CDR3: CATSDPREPHQPQHF
V: TRBV24-1
D: NA
J: TRBJ1-5
size: NA

DNA: TGTGCCAGCAGCCAAGATAGCCGACTAAACTCCTACAATGAGCAGTTCTTC
CDR3: CASSQDSRLNSYNEQFF
V: TRBV3-1
D: NA
J: TRBJ2-1
size: many